Shown below are 9 T cell receptor beta chains from a single sample sequenced in a study of neoadjuvant anti-PD-1 for oral cavity cancer. Method: immunoSEQ multiplex PCR; TCRdb's copy keeps in-frame clones and lacks some. There are approximately 13,000 clones in the sample; 67% occur only once, and approximately 3% lies in the top ten. Noted time point: after neoadjuvant nivolumab, at surgical resection. The source was PBMCs, collected after nivolumab (anti-PD-1) treatment. Source of these receptors: a person between 35 and 79 years old with oral cavity squamous cell carcinoma.

The chain links TRBV5-1 to TRBJ1-1; the D is unclear. V lost 2 bases and J 2 bases, leaving 7 bases between the germline ends. Looked up from germline, CDR1 is SGHRS and CDR2 is YFSETQ. The CDR3 totals 13 residues. The DNA of the CDR3 is TGCGCCAGCAGCTTTCTAGATAACACTGAAGCTTTCTTT. Translated: CASSFLDNTEAFF.

This clone was detected only once. The rearrangement uses TRBV5-1 and TRBJ2-3; 12 positions match TRBD1. The CDR3 is 16 amino acids. V trimming: 4 bases; J trimming: 3 bases; junction bases outside the gene matches: 6. Per germline, CDR1 SGHRS and CDR2 YFSETQ. In nucleotides, the CDR3 is TGCGCCAGCAGCCCCTCGGGACAGGGGGCGACAGATACGCAGTATTTT. Its translation is CASSPSGQGATDTQYF.

V and J are TRBV5-4 and TRBJ2-3; TRBD2 agrees at 13 bases. From germline, CDR1 is SGHNT and CDR2 YYREEE (reference sequence). CDR3 length equals 18 residues. J was trimmed by 2 bases and V by 4 bases; bases with no gene match: 10. The CDR3 protein is CASSVPGLAGLATDTQYF. The DNA for the CDR3 is TGTGCCAGCAGCGTCCCGGGACTAGCGGGGTTAGCCACAGATACGCAGTATTTT.

The chain employs TRBV27 and TRBJ2-3, with TRBD2 as a possible D gene (5 bases). Germline V gene data show CDR1 as MNHEY and CDR2 as SMNVEV (reference sequence). V dropped 5 bases and J dropped 3 bases, with 12 bases sitting between them. The CDR3 is 14 amino acids. In DNA form, the CDR3 reads TGTGCCAGCAGTATGCTAGCCGATACAGATACGCAGTATTTT. Translated: CASSMLADTDTQYF.

This chain uses TRBV2 with TRBJ2-1; TRBD2 agrees at 12 bases. The CDR3 extends over 15 amino acids. With 6 bases clipped from V and 6 bases from J, the junction kept 6 bases outside the gene matches. CDR1 is SNHLY, CDR2 FYNNEI, per germline. DNA for the CDR3: TGTGCCAGCAGCTCCGGGACTAGCGGGTCCAATGAGCAGTTCTTC. It yields the protein CASSSGTSGSNEQFF.

This clone appeared a few times. The chain recombines TRBV30 with TRBJ1-1; unclear D gene. This CDR3 region has 13 residues. CDR1 is GTSNPN, CDR2 SVGIG, per germline (reference sequence). Trimming stripped 0 bases from V and 1 base from J, with 6 bases between. CDR3 region: CAWSVHTNTEAFF. DNA of the CDR3: TGTGCCTGGAGTGTTCACACGAACACTGAAGCTTTCTTT.

This clone has just one count. The V gene is TRBV6-5, the J gene TRBJ1-1; D perhaps matches TRBD1 (5 bases). The ends were cut back, 2 bases at V and 1 base at J, with 8 bases in the middle. In germline, CDR1 is MNHEY, CDR2 SVGAGI. The CDR3 is 14 amino acids. The DNA of the CDR3 is TGTGCCAGCAGTTACCGGGGGGGGAACACTGAAGCTTTCTTT. Its translation: CASSYRGGNTEAFF.

CDR3 residues: CASSIKGYGYTF. The CDR3 DNA sequence: TGTGCCAGTAGTATAAAGGGCTATGGCTACACCTTC. The chain employs TRBV19 and TRBJ1-2; D unresolved. Between the trimmed V and J ends, which lost 2 bases and 4 bases, there was a span of 5 bases. This CDR3 contains 12 residues. CDR1 and CDR2 (germline): LNHDA, SQIVND (reference sequence).

J is TRBJ2-7 and V is TRBV6-1; D possibly corresponds to TRBD2 (5 bases). V lost 8 bases, J lost 2 bases, and 10 bases lay in between. The CDR3 loop spans 12 amino acids. Germline assignment: CDR1 MNHNS and CDR2 SASEGT. The CDR3 region has the DNA TGTGCCAGCGTACTAGGTCCCTACGAGCAGTACTTC. It encodes CASVLGPYEQYF.